The 23 T cell receptor beta chains listed next were all sequenced from one sample in a study of blood T cell repertoires in COVID-19. Clones were read by immunoSEQ multiplex PCR, and TCRdb kept only the in-frame ones, dropping some. The data contain around 150,000 clones, 70% to 90% of them seen just once; the ten biggest clones take up less than 3.5%. The source material was peripheral blood. The source is a man between 65 and 80 years old with acute or convalescent COVID-19.

The chain has TRBV7-9 and TRBJ1-2, with D perhaps TRBD1 (5 bases). The CDR3 loop spans 13 amino acids. V was clipped by 2 bases and J by 8 bases, with 12 bases between them. CDR1 and CDR2 (germline): SEHNR, FQNEAQ (reference sequence). CDR3 in DNA: TGTGCCAGCAGCTTATGGGGGGGTTCCGGCTACACCTTC. Amino acids: CASSLWGGSGYTF.

The V and J genes are TRBV28 and TRBJ1-4; no clear D gene. Trimming took off 2 bases at V and 7 bases at J, with 14 bases between the two ends. This CDR3 contains 15 residues. In germline, CDR1 is MDHEN, CDR2 SYDVKM. CDR3: CASSLGPRGIEKLFF. CDR3 bases: TGTGCCAGCAGTTTAGGTCCTCGGGGTATTGAAAAACTGTTTTTT.

CDR3 nucleotide sequence: TGCGCCAGCGCCACCGGGACTAGCGTCTACGAGCAGTACTTC. Its protein is CASATGTSVYEQYF. The chain recombines TRBV5-1 with TRBJ2-7; TRBD2 aligns across 10 bases. After removal of 7 bases from V and 3 bases from J, the junction contained 7 bases not matched to a gene. The germline gives CDR1 SGHRS, CDR2 YFSETQ. This CDR3 comprises 14 residues. The whole variable domain, filled in from reference TRBV5-1 and TRBJ2-7, reads KAGVTQTPRYLIKTRGQQVTLSCSPISGHRSVSWYQQTPGQGLQFLFEYFSETQRNKGNFPGRFSGRQFSNSRSEMNVSTLELGDSALYLCASATGTSVYEQYFGPGTRLTVT.

CDR3: CASSLDGGSGTGELFF. CDR3 sequence (DNA): TGTGCCAGCAGCTTAGATGGGGGGTCCGGCACCGGGGAGCTGTTTTTT. The chain is built from TRBV7-2 and TRBJ2-2; weak D call: TRBD2 (6 bases). Per the germline V gene, CDR1 is SGHTA and CDR2 is FQGNSA. With 1 base removed from V and 4 bases from J, the gap between germline ends came to 13 bases. The CDR3 runs 16 residues.

The chain joins TRBV27 to TRBJ2-7, with 11 bases lining up with TRBD2. This CDR3 has 17 amino acids. Germline CDR1 MNHEY, CDR2 SMNVEV (reference sequence). V shed 6 bases and J 1 base; nucleotides not matched to a gene: 11. The CDR3 loop is CASSASIAGGPSYEQYF. The CDR3 bases are TGTGCCAGCAGCGCATCGATAGCGGGAGGGCCATCCTACGAGCAGTACTTC.

This chain joins TRBV11-3 and TRBJ1-5; no definite D call. The CDR3 is 16 residues long. CDR1 and CDR2 (germline): SGHNT, YENEEA. Trimming cost V 0 bases and J 5 bases, with 14 bases left between them. CDR3 loop: CASSLDHSGYYQPQHF. The CDR3, as DNA: TGTGCCAGCAGCTTAGATCACTCGGGGTACTATCAGCCCCAGCATTTT.

The chain uses TRBV28 and TRBJ2-7; the match to TRBD1 covers 8 bases. This CDR3 has 13 amino acids. Germline V lookup: CDR1 MDHEN, CDR2 SYDVKM. Trimming cost V 4 bases and J 3 bases; bases outside gene matches: 2. DNA of the CDR3: TGTGCCAGCAGTTACAGGGGGAGCTACGAGCAGTACTTC. Translation: CASSYRGSYEQYF.

This chain uses TRBV4-3 with TRBJ2-1; TRBD2 agrees at 8 bases. CDR3 length equals 17 residues. The germline V gene encodes CDR1 LGHNA and CDR2 YSLEER. V lost 0 bases, J lost 1 base, and 5 bases stayed unmatched. CDR3 coding DNA: TGCGCCAGCAGCCAAGACGGAGCGGGAGAGTCCTACAATGAGCAGTTCTTC. It encodes CASSQDGAGESYNEQFF.

This clone was picked up a small number of times. For the CDR3, the DNA is TGTGCCAGCAGTCTTCAGCGGGAGGGAGAGACCCAGTACTTC. Translation gives CASSLQREGETQYF. This chain links TRBV27 with TRBJ2-5; 10 bases map to TRBD2. In germline, CDR1 is MNHEY, CDR2 SMNVEV (reference sequence). This CDR3 has 14 amino acids. V shed 5 bases and J 4 bases; nucleotides not matched to a gene: 4.

This clone was picked up a small number of times. The V and J genes are TRBV30 and TRBJ1-1, with TRBD1 as a possible D gene (6 bases). V gave up 7 bases and J gave up 0 bases, with 15 bases separating them. Germline V lookup: CDR1 GTSNPN, CDR2 SVGIG (reference sequence). The CDR3 consists of 14 residues. CDR3 loop: CASRGGRVNTEAFF. CDR3 DNA sequence: TGTGCCTCCCGAGGGGGGAGGGTGAACACTGAAGCTTTCTTT.

This rearrangement joins TRBV6-5 to TRBJ2-5; 7 nucleotides match TRBD1. Trimming removed 0 bases from V and 3 bases from J; junction bases left unmatched: 4. CDR3 length equals 15 residues. The germline V gene encodes CDR1 MNHEY and CDR2 SVGAGI. Here the CDR3 reads CASSYSFGQEETQYF. The CDR3 DNA reads as TGTGCCAGCAGTTACTCGTTCGGACAGGAAGAGACCCAGTACTTC.

V and J are TRBV18 and TRBJ2-5, with a possible D match to TRBD2 (6 bases). CDR1 and CDR2 from the germline V gene are KGHSH and LQKENI. The CDR3 runs to 14 residues. Trimming stripped 2 bases from V and 1 base from J, with 8 bases between. The CDR3 spells CASSPGGFQETQYF. The CDR3 nucleotides read TGTGCCAGCTCACCAGGGGGGTTCCAAGAGACCCAGTACTTC.

J is TRBJ1-3 and V is TRBV3-1 (or the pseudogene TRBV3-2); TRBD1 matches 7 bases. The V segment lost 4 bases and the J segment 0 bases; nucleotides outside the gene matches: 3. CDR3 length equals 15 residues. Germline V gene lookup returns CDR1 LGHDT and CDR2 YNNKEL (reference sequence). CDR3 loop: CASSLRGSSGNTIYF. CDR3 DNA sequence: TGTGCCAGCAGCCTCAGGGGGAGCTCTGGAAACACCATATATTTT.

J is TRBJ2-7 and V is TRBV6-5, with 11 bases matching TRBD2. The CDR3 has 14 residues. After removal of 6 bases from V and 2 bases from J, the junction contained 3 bases not matched to a gene. The V gene's germline CDR1 is MNHEY and CDR2 SVGAGI. The CDR3 is CASRTGLAAYEQYF. As DNA, the CDR3 is TGTGCCAGCAGGACGGGACTAGCGGCCTACGAGCAGTACTTC.

V gene TRBV7-3 combines with J gene TRBJ1-1, with D uncertain. V was shortened by 1 base and J by 3 bases, with 9 bases between the two germline ends. The CDR3 length is 14 residues. Germline CDR1 and CDR2: SGHTA and FQGTGA. CDR3 DNA sequence: TGTGCCAGCAGCTTAATGGCCTCAGACACTGAAGCTTTCTTT. It is translated as CASSLMASDTEAFF.

V and J are TRBV30 and TRBJ2-7; D remains unclear. Looked up from germline, CDR1 is GTSNPN and CDR2 is SVGIG (reference sequence). Trimming removed 2 bases from V and 6 bases from J, with 8 bases in between. CDR3 length: 11 residues. This CDR3 is CAWSRSVEQYF. CDR3 coding DNA: TGTGCCTGGAGTCGTTCTGTCGAGCAGTACTTC.

The chain uses TRBV5-6 and TRBJ2-1; weak D call: TRBD2 (6 bases). Germline V gives CDR1 SGHDT, CDR2 YYEEEE. The CDR3 has 15 amino acids. Trimming pared 3 bases from V and 4 bases from J, leaving 14 bases between. CDR3 amino acids: CASSWGEDNYNEQFF. The CDR3 DNA sequence: TGTGCCAGCAGCTGGGGGGAGGACAATTACAATGAGCAGTTCTTC.

This sequence joins TRBV6-5 and TRBJ1-2; D remains ambiguous. CDR3 length equals 14 residues. The V and J ends lost 0 bases and 9 bases respectively, with 14 bases between them. The germline CDR1 and CDR2 sequences are MNHEY and SVGAGI. The CDR3 sequence is CASSYSGETGSYTF. The CDR3 DNA is TGTGCCAGCAGTTACTCAGGAGAGACGGGTAGCTACACCTTC.

The chain recombines TRBV3-1 (or the pseudogene TRBV3-2) with TRBJ1-1, with a tentative D call TRBD1 (5 bases). The germline V gene has CDR1 LGHDT and CDR2 YNNKEL (reference sequence). The V and J ends lost 3 bases and 8 bases respectively, with 13 bases between them. The CDR3 totals 13 residues. CDR3 loop: CASSHLIDSEAFF. CDR3 coding DNA: TGTGCCAGCAGCCACCTTATAGACAGCGAAGCTTTCTTT.

The chain is built from TRBV18 and TRBJ2-1; tentatively, D is TRBD2 (5 bases). With 2 bases removed from V and 1 base from J, the gap between germline ends came to 9 bases. Per germline, CDR1 KGHSH and CDR2 LQKENI. The length of the CDR3 is 15 residues. The CDR3: CASSPNRDSYNEQFF. In DNA, the CDR3 is TGTGCCAGCTCACCAAACCGGGATTCCTACAATGAGCAGTTCTTC.

The sample holds one count of this clone. This sequence joins TRBV29-1 and TRBJ2-5; 9 bases match TRBD1. Germline V gives CDR1 SQVTM, CDR2 ANQGSEA. The CDR3 has 13 amino acids. V shed 4 bases and J 5 bases; nucleotides not matched to a gene: 5. DNA of the CDR3: TGCAGCGTTGGACAGGGGGGAGAGGAGACCCAGTACTTC. Translation: CSVGQGGEETQYF. The whole variable domain, filled in from reference TRBV29-1 and TRBJ2-5, reads SAVISQKPSRDICQRGTSLTIQCQVDSQVTMMFWYRQQPGQSLTLIATANQGSEATYESGFVIDKFPISRPNLTFSTLTVSNMSPEDSSIYLCSVGQGGEETQYFGPGTRLLVL.

This chain joins TRBV7-3 and TRBJ2-3; D might be TRBD1 (6 bases). Deletions cut 8 bases from V and 1 base from J, with 16 bases between. This CDR3 region has 15 residues. Germline V lookup: CDR1 SGHTA, CDR2 FQGTGA. CDR3 sequence reads: CASSRAGVGTDTQYF. The CDR3 DNA reads TGTGCCAGCTCTAGAGCAGGGGTCGGCACAGATACGCAGTATTTT.

The J gene is TRBJ2-1, the V gene TRBV15; D gene ambiguous. Trimming took 0 bases from V and 8 from J, leaving 5 bases between them. Germline-derived CDR1 and CDR2 are LNHNV and YYDKDF (reference sequence). CDR3 length equals 12 residues. This chain's CDR3 is CATSRDSDEQFF. The DNA for the CDR3 is TGTGCCACCAGCAGAGACTCGGATGAGCAGTTCTTC.